This is a list of T cell receptor beta chains from one sample in a study of identical twins. TCRdb processed the 5' RACE reads anew with MiXCR; each CDR3 protein has one entry. The sample lists approximately 700,000 distinct CDR3 sequences; over 5% were seen once. The sample taken for sequencing was naive T cells sorted from blood. These receptors all come from a man younger than 30 in good health. Each CDR3 is given with its conserved first and last residue. Clone size is shown for a subset of rows, as once, few, many or a class of expanded clone.

v_gene,abundance,j_gene,CDR3aa
TRBV29-1,many,TRBJ2-5,CSVLGTQVGVQETQYF
TRBV12-3/TRBV12-4,NA,TRBJ2-1,CASSFSLGGAYNEQFF
TRBV6-5,few,TRBJ2-1,CASSYVGQGDTMTQFF
TRBV29-1,many,TRBJ2-6,CSVRPTSGANVLTF
TRBV4-3,NA,TRBJ2-7,CASRLVLAGTYEQYF
TRBV12-3/TRBV12-4,many,TRBJ2-1,CASRTEEGEFF
TRBV6-5,NA,TRBJ2-7,CASSYVVAGGPSYEQYF
TRBV12-3/TRBV12-4,many,TRBJ2-1,CASSSNGAVPYNEQFF
TRBV28,NA,TRBJ2-6,CASSPLHRTGANVLTF
TRBV6-6,many,TRBJ1-4,CASSYSRDEKLFF
TRBV29-1,many,TRBJ2-1,CSVESPTYNEQFF
TRBV5-6,many,TRBJ2-1,CASSQGLAGGVNEQFF
TRBV7-9,many,TRBJ1-1,CASSLALTGSEAFF
TRBV7-6,few,TRBJ2-3,CASSRGRGTKKDF
TRBV5-1,many,TRBJ1-2,CASSLVVGYGYTF
TRBV25-1,NA,TRBJ2-5,CASSGFRGSQETQYF
TRBV9,few,TRBJ2-1,CASSVVAASYNEQFF
TRBV4-3,NA,TRBJ2-5,CASSQDRGSQETQYF
TRBV7-8,few,TRBJ2-5,CASSSPWTSEKTQYF
TRBV20-1,few,TRBJ2-5,CSARRGRVETQYF
TRBV5-1,many,TRBJ1-5,CASSLLGDSNQPQHF
TRBV5-5,NA,TRBJ2-3,CASSGHVGTGTDTQYF
TRBV9,many,TRBJ2-3,CASSVEGLAGGTQYF
TRBV20-1,few,TRBJ2-1,CSASGTSGPYNEQFF
TRBV20-1,many,TRBJ2-1,CSARDRRTSGYNEQFF
TRBV5-1,many,TRBJ2-1,CASSLVETLLYNEQFF
TRBV6-2/TRBV6-3,many,TRBJ2-5,CASSLPGLAGGPETQYF
TRBV27,many,TRBJ2-2,CASGVIGELFF
TRBV19,few,TRBJ1-2,CASSIPGNYGYTF
TRBV11-2,few,TRBJ2-2,CASSPRGLAANTGELFF
TRBV12-3/TRBV12-4,many,TRBJ1-5,CASSFLTLVSPQHF
TRBV24-1,many,TRBJ2-1,CATSDLPGGGATYNEQFF
TRBV2,NA,TRBJ2-1,CASPLRTERLIGSYNEQFF
TRBV9,few,TRBJ2-1,CASSASKQKEQFF
TRBV20-1,NA,TRBJ1-1,CSARVGDLLEEAFF
TRBV29-1,NA,TRBJ2-1,CSVEDQWGDSSYNEQFF
TRBV7-8,few,TRBJ2-3,CASSLAGTGPDTQYF
TRBV20-1,NA,TRBJ2-3,CSARDSGRYGDTQYF
TRBV6-6,NA,TRBJ1-1,CATEQGGTEAFF
TRBV12-3/TRBV12-4,NA,TRBJ1-5,CASSREPGNQPQHF
TRBV5-1,many,TRBJ1-1,CASSLWGTDPSNTEAFF
TRBV27,many,TRBJ2-1,CASSLSSQLNEQFF
TRBV29-1,many,TRBJ1-1,CSVEGAQNTEAFF
TRBV10-1,many,TRBJ2-4,CASSEGLAENIQYF
TRBV15,few,TRBJ1-5,CATSRDEGDLGNQPQHF
TRBV4-2,many,TRBJ2-7,CASSQSSQKSYEQYF
TRBV9,many,TRBJ2-2,CASSVIPVGGELFF
TRBV27,many,TRBJ1-1,CASSSGQGGGEAFF
TRBV14,NA,TRBJ2-3,CASSQALAGGPPDTQYF
TRBV5-1,NA,TRBJ2-3,CASSIGPPGDTQYF
TRBV15,few,TRBJ2-3,CATSRARGPDTQYF
TRBV29-1,NA,TRBJ1-2,CSVEDNSWGGYTF
TRBV7-2,NA,TRBJ2-7,CASSLAQGSLYEQYF
TRBV5-1,many,TRBJ2-3,CASSLEKASTDTQYF
TRBV15,NA,TRBJ2-3,CATSGPGPYTDTQYF
TRBV2,NA,TRBJ2-3,CASSPVAVSTDTQYF
TRBV28,NA,TRBJ2-6,CASRTGGASSGANVLTF
TRBV4-1,many,TRBJ2-1,CASSQDGAGVAYNEQFF
TRBV12-3/TRBV12-4,few,TRBJ1-5,CASRRPGPHGQPQHF
TRBV20-1,few,TRBJ2-6,CSARDPGGANVLTF